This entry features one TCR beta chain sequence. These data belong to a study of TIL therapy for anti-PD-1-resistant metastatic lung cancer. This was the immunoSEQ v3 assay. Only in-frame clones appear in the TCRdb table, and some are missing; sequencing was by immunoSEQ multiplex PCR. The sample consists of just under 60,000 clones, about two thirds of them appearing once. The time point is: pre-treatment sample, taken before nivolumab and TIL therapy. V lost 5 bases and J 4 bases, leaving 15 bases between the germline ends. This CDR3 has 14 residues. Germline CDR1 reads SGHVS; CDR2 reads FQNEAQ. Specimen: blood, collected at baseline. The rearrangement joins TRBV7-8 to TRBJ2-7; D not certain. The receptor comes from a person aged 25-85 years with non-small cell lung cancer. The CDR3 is CASSPRSGIYEQYF. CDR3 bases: TGTGCCAGCAGCCCCCGGAGTGGAATATACGAGCAGTACTTC. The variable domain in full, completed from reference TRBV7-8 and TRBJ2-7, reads GAGVSQSPRYKVAKRGQDVALRCDPISGHVSLFWYQQALGQGPEFLTYFQNEAQLDKSGLPSDRFFAERPEGSVSTLKIQRTQQEDSAVYLCASSPRSGIYEQYFGPGTRLTVT.